These 19 T cell receptor beta chains were sequenced from one sample in a study of T cell responses to AZD1222 COVID-19 vaccine. Sequencing used immunoSEQ multiplex PCR; TCRdb keeps in-frame clones, though not all of them. The table shows over 100,000 clones, with about 90% occurring only once. The input for sequencing was peripheral blood, taken on day 0 of AZD1222 vaccination. The receptors derive from an adult in good health.

This chain uses TRBV4-3 with TRBJ1-2; D uncertain. Germline V lookup: CDR1 LGHNA, CDR2 YSLEER. The V gene lost 1 base and the J gene lost 8 bases, with 17 bases spanning the gap. The CDR3 is made up of 15 amino acids. CDR3 in DNA: TGCGCCAGCAGCCAAGGATCTGCTCGAAGAAGGGGCTACACCTTC. Translation gives CASSQGSARRRGYTF.

J is TRBJ2-5 and V is TRBV15, with D perhaps assigned TRBD1 or TRBD2 (6 bases each). CDR1 is LNHNV, CDR2 YYDKDF, per germline (reference sequence). CDR3 length: 16 residues. V was cut by 1 base and J by 4 bases, with 16 bases left in between. The CDR3 bases are TGTGCCACCAGCAGAGTAAGAGGGGGGACGGGAGAGACCCAGTACTTC. Translated: CATSRVRGGTGETQYF. The full variable domain, in which reference TRBV15 and TRBJ2-5 provide the parts outside the CDR3, is DAMVIQNPRYQVTQFGKPVTLSCSQTLNHNVMYWYQQKSSQAPKLLFHYYDKDFNNEADTPDNFQSRRPNTSFCFLDIRSPGLGDTAMYLCATSRVRGGTGETQYFGPGTRLLVL.

This clone came up once. The CDR3 here is CSVGTSGTDTQYF. The CDR3 DNA reads as TGCAGCGTCGGGACTAGCGGCACAGATACGCAGTATTTT. The chain couples TRBV29-1 to TRBJ2-3; 10 bases are a match to TRBD2. There are 13 residues in the CDR3. CDR1 and CDR2 (germline): SQVTM, ANQGSEA. V gave up 6 bases and J gave up 1 base; unmatched junction bases: 1.

The V gene is TRBV10-3, the J gene TRBJ1-1, with D tentatively TRBD1 (5 bases). Germline-derived CDR1 and CDR2 are ENHRY and SYGVKD. The germline V and J ends were trimmed by 0 bases and 0 bases, with 14 bases remaining between them. This CDR3 is built from 17 residues. CDR3: CAISESMLRGMNTEAFF. The CDR3 coding sequence is TGTGCCATCAGTGAGTCGATGCTTCGGGGCATGAACACTGAAGCTTTCTTT.

The CDR3, as DNA: TGTGCCTGGAGTGTTATCGGCCTTGCGGGCTACGAGCAGTACTTC. This gives the protein CAWSVIGLAGYEQYF. The V gene is TRBV30, the J gene TRBJ2-7; a possible D gene is TRBD2 (5 bases). V lost 0 bases to trimming and J lost 3 bases, with 15 bases between them. The CDR3 is 15 residues long. From germline, CDR1 is GTSNPN and CDR2 SVGIG (reference sequence).

This chain connects TRBV4-1 to TRBJ2-7; 8 bases map to TRBD1. The CDR3 is made up of 16 amino acids. Germline V gene data show CDR1 as MGHRA and CDR2 as YSYEKL. V trimming: 1 base; J trimming: 6 bases; junction bases outside the gene matches: 11. The CDR3 bases are TGCGCCAGCAGCCAAGGGTCCACAGGGGGACGTTTCGAGCAGTACTTC. The encoded protein is CASSQGSTGGRFEQYF.

The chain has TRBV5-1 and TRBJ2-5; possibly TRBD1 for D (6 bases). V dropped 0 bases and J dropped 5 bases, with 14 bases sitting between them. From germline, CDR1 is SGHRS and CDR2 YFSETQ. This CDR3 comprises 15 residues. The CDR3 loop is CASSLGPGDGETQYF. CDR3 sequence (DNA): TGCGCCAGCAGCTTGGGCCCAGGGGACGGGGAGACCCAGTACTTC.

This clone was counted once. J is TRBJ2-3 and V is TRBV29-1; possibly TRBD1 or TRBD2 for D (5 bases each). The CDR3 runs 12 residues. The V gene's germline CDR1 is SQVTM and CDR2 ANQGSEA. V lost 5 bases to trimming and J lost 9 bases, with 15 bases between them. In DNA, the CDR3 is TGCAGCGTTCACCGGCCCGGGGCAACGCAGTATTTT. Translating gives CSVHRPGATQYF.

The gene calls are TRBV18 and TRBJ2-7; 7 bases map to TRBD1. Germline CDR1 reads KGHSH; CDR2 reads LQKENI. The CDR3 has 15 residues. The V and J ends lost 4 bases and 10 bases, in that order; junction bases with no gene match: 16. CDR3: CASSLTGTAIWGQYF. In DNA, the CDR3 is TGTGCCAGCTCACTGACCGGGACAGCGATCTGGGGACAGTACTTC.

The gene calls are TRBV12-5 and TRBJ2-1; no definite D call. V was trimmed by 4 bases and J by 3 bases, leaving 13 bases between them. The CDR3 runs 15 residues. Germline assignment: CDR1 LGHNT and CDR2 FRNRAP. The CDR3 spells CASGSQSGVYNEQFF. The CDR3 DNA sequence: TGTGCTAGTGGTTCTCAAAGTGGTGTCTACAATGAGCAGTTCTTC.

This chain connects TRBV2 to TRBJ1-5; the D is unclear. The CDR3 runs to 15 residues. With 4 bases removed from V and 0 bases from J, the gap between germline ends came to 10 bases. CDR1 is SNHLY and CDR2 is FYNNEI in the germline V gene. The CDR3 reads CASSAQRASNQPQHF. Here the CDR3 DNA reads TGTGCCAGCAGTGCGCAACGGGCTAGCAATCAGCCCCAGCATTTT.

The V call is TRBV14, the J call TRBJ1-4, with D possibly being TRBD1 (5 bases). Germline CDR1 and CDR2: SGHDN and FVKESK. The V end was cut by 4 bases, the J end by 7 bases, with 16 bases between. The CDR3 loop spans 15 amino acids. CDR3 residues: CASSPGGRLGEKLFF. CDR3 in DNA: TGTGCCAGCAGCCCCGGGGGACGATTAGGTGAAAAACTGTTTTTT.

The V call is TRBV6-1, the J call TRBJ2-7, with D perhaps matching TRBD1 or TRBD2 (5 bases each). The CDR3 covers 12 residues. Between the trimmed V and J ends, which lost 2 bases and 6 bases, there was a span of 8 bases. Per the germline V gene, CDR1 is MNHNS and CDR2 is SASEGT. The CDR3 reads CASSEQGREQYF. CDR3 nucleotides: TGTGCCAGCAGTGAACAGGGACGCGAGCAGTACTTC.

V gene TRBV3-1 (or the pseudogene TRBV3-2) combines with J gene TRBJ2-1, with 7 bases matching TRBD2. The CDR3 contains 17 residues. The V gene end was trimmed by 4 bases and the J gene end by 6 bases; junction bases not matched to a gene: 15. The germline V gene has CDR1 LGHDT and CDR2 YNNKEL (reference sequence). The CDR3 nucleotides are TGTGCCAGCAGCCCGACGTTTGCGGCGGGAGCGTCCAATGAGCAGTTCTTC. Residues: CASSPTFAAGASNEQFF.

This sequence joins TRBV29-1 and TRBJ2-7, with 10 bases fitting TRBD1. V dropped 4 bases and J dropped 7; count of bases not matched to a gene: 4. The CDR3 is 12 residues long. CDR1 is SQVTM and CDR2 is ANQGSEA in the germline V gene. The CDR3 sequence: CSVGQGAGEQYF. DNA of the CDR3: TGCAGCGTTGGACAGGGGGCTGGGGAGCAGTACTTC.

This clone was counted once. The chain has TRBV11-2 and TRBJ1-1; D is unresolved. Per germline, CDR1 SGHAT and CDR2 FQNNGV. The CDR3 extends over 13 amino acids. V dropped 8 bases and J dropped 12 bases, with 22 bases sitting between them. CDR3 loop: CASGSSSLGRSFF. In DNA form, the CDR3 reads TGTGCCAGCGGTTCCTCGAGTCTTGGGCGATCTTTCTTT.

This sequence joins TRBV7-2 and TRBJ1-3; 11 nucleotides match TRBD1. V was pared by 1 base and J by 4 bases, with 3 bases of the junction left unmatched. CDR1 is SGHTA, CDR2 FQGNSA, per germline. The CDR3 is 16 residues long. The CDR3, as DNA: TGTGCCAGCAGCTTAGGAGGGACAGGGGGAGGAAACACCATATATTTT. Protein: CASSLGGTGGGNTIYF. Looking up the rest from reference TRBV7-2 and TRBJ1-3 gives the full variable domain: GAGVSQSPSNKVTEKGKDVELRCDPISGHTALYWYRQSLGQGLEFLIYFQGNSAPDKSGLPSDRFSAERTGGSVSTLTIQRTQQEDSAVYLCASSLGGTGGGNTIYFGEGSWLTVV.

The chain links TRBV9 to TRBJ1-2; D uncertain. Trimming took off 5 bases at V and 1 base at J, with 12 bases between the two ends. Germline V gene sequence: CDR1 SGDLS, CDR2 YYNGEE. The CDR3 is made up of 14 amino acids. CDR3 in amino acids: CASSVTEDNYGYTF. DNA of the CDR3: TGTGCCAGCAGTGTCACCGAGGATAACTATGGCTACACCTTC.

The V and J genes are TRBV9 and TRBJ1-5; D remains ambiguous. The CDR3 contains 13 residues. V lost 4 bases, J lost 5 bases, and 10 bases lay in between. Germline CDR1 is SGDLS and CDR2 is YYNGEE. The CDR3 DNA reads TGTGCCAGCAGCCCTGCCGCCGATCAGCCCCAGCATTTT. It specifies CASSPAADQPQHF.